This T cell receptor (beta chain) came from a study of T cell responses to AZD1222 COVID-19 vaccine. On the study more broadly: Combined were second doses at about 4 or about 12 weeks. Study outcomes and limitations: Baseline seropositivity characterized only six AZD1222 recipients. Unmutated variant regions are reportedly the target of nearly half of TCRs that are spike-specific. Regions 160-218 and 743-854 dominated among vaccine-associated CD4 TCRs spanning spike.

The method was immunoSEQ multiplex PCR; TCRdb's version includes in-frame clones alone and lacks a portion of them. Among 53,000 or so clones, approximately 84% were seen once, and the ten largest hold 25% to 30%. There are 11 residues in the CDR3. Trimming cost V 1 base and J 6 bases, with 7 bases left between them. Germline V gene lookup returns CDR1 DFQATT and CDR2 SNEGSKA (reference sequence). As concerns this clone: The antigen is undetermined.

The J gene is TRBJ2-7, the V gene TRBV20-1; D may be TRBD2 (6 bases). The receptor's source is an adult in good health. The input for sequencing was peripheral blood, taken on day 0 of AZD1222 vaccination. The CDR3: CSARAGVEQYF. The CDR3, as DNA: TGCAGTGCTAGAGCGGGAGTCGAGCAGTACTTC.